The clone carrying this TCR beta chain came up many times. The data were taken from a study of T-cell reconstitution after alpha-beta-depleted transplantation in children. CDR3 length equals 16 residues. The V gene end was trimmed by 4 bases and the J gene end by 2 bases; junction bases not matched to a gene: 9. CDR1 is SGHRS, CDR2 YFSETQ, per germline. Unique molecular identifiers tagged the TCRbeta library. TCRdb processed the PCR reads anew with MiXCR; each CDR3 protein has one entry. The sample gives approximately 250,000 distinct CDR3 sequences, approximately 9.7% of which show up once; about 5% is in the top ten.

The sequenced sample was PBMCs from the stem cell graft donor, obtained from the stem cell graft. This TCR was recovered from a human donor who donated a stem cell graft to a child with SCID. The chain uses TRBV5-1 and TRBJ1-2, with TRBD1 matching over 9 bases. The CDR3 coding sequence is TGCGCCAGCAGCGCTAGAGCGGGACAGGGCAACTATGGCTACACCTTC. Protein product: CASSARAGQGNYGYTF. The variable domain in full, with the rest retrieved from reference TRBV5-1 and TRBJ1-2, is KAGVTQTPRYLIKTRGQQVTLSCSPISGHRSVSWYQQTPGQGLQFLFEYFSETQRNKGNFPGRFSGRQFSNSRSEMNVSTLELGDSALYLCASSARAGQGNYGYTFGSGTRLTVV.